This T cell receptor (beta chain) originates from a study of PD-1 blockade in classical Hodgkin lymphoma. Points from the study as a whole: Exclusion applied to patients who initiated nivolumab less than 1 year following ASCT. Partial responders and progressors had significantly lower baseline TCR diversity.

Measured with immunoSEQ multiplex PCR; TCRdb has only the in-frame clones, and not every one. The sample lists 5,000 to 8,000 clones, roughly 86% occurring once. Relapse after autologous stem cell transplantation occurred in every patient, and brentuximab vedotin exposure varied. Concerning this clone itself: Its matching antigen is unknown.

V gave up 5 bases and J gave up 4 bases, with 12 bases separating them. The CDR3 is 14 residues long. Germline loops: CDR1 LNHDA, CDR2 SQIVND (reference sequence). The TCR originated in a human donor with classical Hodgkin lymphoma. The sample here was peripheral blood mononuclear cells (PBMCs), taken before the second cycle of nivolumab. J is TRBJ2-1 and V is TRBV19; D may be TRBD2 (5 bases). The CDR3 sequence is CASSSGLSYNEQFF. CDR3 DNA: TGTGCCAGTAGTTCAGGACTGTCATACAATGAGCAGTTCTTC.